The rows below give T cell receptor beta chains drawn from one sample of a study of blood T cell repertoires in COVID-19. Clones were sequenced by immunoSEQ multiplex PCR, and TCRdb holds only the in-frame ones, with some missing. The repertoire holds tens of thousands of clones, with around 87% as singletons. Material: peripheral blood. These TCRs come from a man in his 70s with acute or convalescent COVID-19. Both conserved end residues are part of each CDR3. The D gene is left open where the match is weak. Rows give clone size only sometimes, using once, few, many, or a class for an expanded clone.

D: TRBD2
J: TRBJ2-2
size: NA
V: TRBV7-3
CDR3: CASSSLTSGSGELFF
DNA: TGTGCCAGCAGCTCTCTTACTAGCGGGAGCGGGGAGCTGTTTTTT

D: NA
J: TRBJ1-5
size: NA
V: TRBV28
CDR3: CASSTLRRETDGVQPQHF
DNA: TGTGCCAGCAGTACCCTTCGACGAGAGACAGATGGCGTTCAGCCCCAGCATTTT

D: NA
J: TRBJ2-1
size: NA
V: TRBV18
CDR3: CASSPVLDLVDNEQFF
DNA: TGTGCCAGCTCACCGGTGTTGGACTTAGTCGACAATGAGCAGTTCTTC

D: NA
J: TRBJ1-2
size: NA
V: TRBV5-1
CDR3: CASSPGQGRLGGYTF
DNA: TGCGCCAGCAGCCCAGGGCAGGGGCGTTTAGGTGGCTACACCTTC

D: TRBD1
J: TRBJ1-1
size: NA
V: TRBV2
CDR3: CASRRDSVNTEAFF
DNA: TGTGCCTCCCGCCGGGACAGCGTGAACACTGAAGCTTTCTTT

D: NA
J: TRBJ1-1
size: NA
V: TRBV18
CDR3: CASSREDSARNTEAFF
DNA: TGTGCCAGCTCACGAGAGGACAGTGCAAGGAACACTGAAGCTTTCTTT

D: NA
J: TRBJ2-7
size: NA
V: TRBV18
CDR3: CASSPQGDEQYF
DNA: TGTGCCAGCTCACCACAGGGGGACGAGCAGTACTTC

D: TRBD1
J: TRBJ1-1
size: NA
V: TRBV19
CDR3: CASSNPTGGSTEAFF
DNA: TGTGCCAGTAGTAACCCTACAGGGGGGAGCACTGAAGCTTTCTTT

D: NA
J: TRBJ2-1
size: NA
V: TRBV7-9
CDR3: CASSLVLAYNEQFF
DNA: TGTGCCAGCAGCTTAGTACTAGCTTACAATGAGCAGTTCTTC

D: TRBD2
J: TRBJ2-1
size: NA
V: TRBV5-1
CDR3: CASSLALEAGTNEQFF
DNA: TGCGCCAGCAGCTTGGCCCTAGAAGCGGGGACCAATGAGCAGTTCTTC

D: TRBD2
J: TRBJ2-3
size: NA
V: TRBV7-3
CDR3: CASSFSGRPRTDTQYF
DNA: TGTGCCAGCAGCTTTAGCGGGAGGCCACGCACAGATACGCAGTATTTT

D: TRBD1
J: TRBJ2-1
size: many
V: TRBV5-4
CDR3: CASIAGQENEQFF
DNA: TGTGCCAGCATCGCGGGACAGGAAAATGAGCAGTTCTTC

D: TRBD1
J: TRBJ1-1
size: NA
V: TRBV6-5
CDR3: CASSRQGVNSEAFF
DNA: TGTGCCAGCAGCCGACAGGGAGTAAATTCTGAAGCTTTCTTT

D: NA
J: TRBJ2-7
size: NA
V: TRBV27
CDR3: CASSLTEGLNSYEQYF
DNA: TGTGCCAGCAGTCTTACGGAGGGACTTAATTCCTACGAGCAGTACTTC

D: TRBD1
J: TRBJ1-1
size: NA
V: TRBV11-3
CDR3: CASSSQGAKENTEAFF
DNA: TGTGCCAGTTCGAGCCAGGGGGCGAAAGAGAACACTGAAGCTTTCTTT

D: TRBD2
J: TRBJ2-3
size: hyperexpanded
V: TRBV7-3
CDR3: CASSLGLAGPDTQYF
DNA: TGTGCCAGCAGCTTGGGACTAGCGGGGCCAGATACGCAGTATTTT

D: NA
J: TRBJ1-3
size: NA
V: TRBV7-6
CDR3: CASSSRDSTIYF
DNA: TGTGCCAGCAGCTCCAGGGATTCTACCATATATTTT

D: NA
J: TRBJ1-3
size: NA
V: TRBV28
CDR3: CASSLGGSGNTIYF
DNA: TGTGCCAGCAGTCTCGGAGGCTCTGGAAACACCATATATTTT

D: NA
J: TRBJ2-7
size: NA
V: TRBV5-1
CDR3: CASSSQGHEQYF
DNA: TGCGCCAGCAGTTCACAGGGCCACGAGCAGTACTTC

D: TRBD1
J: TRBJ2-7
size: NA
V: TRBV28
CDR3: CASSPGQGYEQYF
DNA: TGTGCCAGCAGTCCGGGACAGGGCTACGAGCAGTACTTC

D: NA
J: TRBJ2-7
size: NA
V: TRBV28
CDR3: CASSSGGGQGIIEQYF
DNA: TGTGCCAGCAGCTCGGGGGGGGGACAGGGCATTATCGAGCAGTACTTC

D: TRBD1
J: TRBJ1-2
size: NA
V: TRBV29-1
CDR3: CSALRGANYGYTF
DNA: TGCAGCGCCCTCAGGGGGGCTAACTATGGCTACACCTTC

D: TRBD1
J: TRBJ2-7
size: few
V: TRBV19
CDR3: CASSEQGAGDYEQYF
DNA: TGTGCCAGTAGTGAACAGGGGGCAGGGGACTACGAGCAGTACTTC

D: NA
J: TRBJ1-4
size: NA
V: TRBV19
CDR3: CASRSLAEGEEKLFF
DNA: TGTGCCAGTAGATCCCTTGCCGAGGGGGAGGAAAAACTGTTTTTT

D: NA
J: TRBJ1-2
size: NA
V: TRBV18
CDR3: CASSPQNYGYTF
DNA: TGTGCCAGCTCACCCCAAAACTATGGCTACACCTTC

D: TRBD1
J: TRBJ1-3
size: NA
V: TRBV5-1
CDR3: CASSLGGGAPGNTIYF
DNA: TGCGCCAGCAGCTTGGGAGGGGGCGCACCTGGAAACACCATATATTTT

D: NA
J: TRBJ2-5
size: NA
V: TRBV6-5
CDR3: CASSYSGLAYETQYF
DNA: TGTGCCAGCAGTTACTCCGGACTCGCGTACGAGACCCAGTACTTC